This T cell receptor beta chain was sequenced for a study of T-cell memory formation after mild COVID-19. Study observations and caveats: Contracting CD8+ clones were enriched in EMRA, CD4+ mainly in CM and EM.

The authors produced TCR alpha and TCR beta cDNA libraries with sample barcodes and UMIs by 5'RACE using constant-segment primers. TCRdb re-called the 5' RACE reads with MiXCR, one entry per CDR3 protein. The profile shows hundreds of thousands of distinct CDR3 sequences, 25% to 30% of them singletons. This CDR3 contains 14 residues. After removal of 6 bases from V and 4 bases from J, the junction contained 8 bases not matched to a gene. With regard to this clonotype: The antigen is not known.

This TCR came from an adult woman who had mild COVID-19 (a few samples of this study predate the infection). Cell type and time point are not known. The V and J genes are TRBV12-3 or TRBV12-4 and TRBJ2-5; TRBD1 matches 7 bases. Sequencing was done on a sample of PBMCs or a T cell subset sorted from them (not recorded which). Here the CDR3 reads CASSLGQSRETQYF. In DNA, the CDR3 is TGTGCCAGCAGCTTGGGACAGTCGAGAGAGACCCAGTACTTC.